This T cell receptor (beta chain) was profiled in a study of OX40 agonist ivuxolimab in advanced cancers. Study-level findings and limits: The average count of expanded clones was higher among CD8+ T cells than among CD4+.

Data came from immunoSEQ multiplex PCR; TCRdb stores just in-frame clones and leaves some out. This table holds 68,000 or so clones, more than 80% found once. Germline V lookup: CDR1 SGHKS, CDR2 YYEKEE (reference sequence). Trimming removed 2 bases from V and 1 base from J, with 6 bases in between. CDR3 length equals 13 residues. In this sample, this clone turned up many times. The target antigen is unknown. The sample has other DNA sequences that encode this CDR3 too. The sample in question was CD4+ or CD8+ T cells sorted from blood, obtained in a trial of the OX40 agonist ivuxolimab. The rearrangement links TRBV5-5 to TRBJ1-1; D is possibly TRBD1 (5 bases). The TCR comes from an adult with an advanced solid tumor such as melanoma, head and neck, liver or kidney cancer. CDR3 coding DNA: TGTGCCAGCAGCTTCGGGGGGAACACTGAAGCTTTCTTT. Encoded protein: CASSFGGNTEAFF.